This T cell receptor beta chain derives from a study of T cell responses to AZD1222 COVID-19 vaccine. In the case of this clone: Its target is unknown.

V was cut by 6 bases and J by 3 bases, with 17 bases left in between. The germline V gene has CDR1 WNHNN and CDR2 SYGVQD (reference sequence). The CDR3 runs to 15 residues. The assay was immunoSEQ multiplex PCR, and TCRdb's table has in-frame clones only and misses some. The table records around 50,000 clones, over 75% of them present only once. Findings and caveats of the study: Recipients of two AZD1222 doses showed rising Spike-specific TCR breadth and depth.

This material consisted of peripheral blood, taken 28 days after the second AZD1222 dose. This clonotype was obtained from an adult who received the AZD1222 COVID-19 vaccine. This chain links TRBV10-1 with TRBJ1-1, with D hard to call. CDR3 sequence (DNA): TGCGCCAGCAGCACCGGGTCTTCAGGAGACACTGAAGCTTTCTTT. It is translated as CASSTGSSGDTEAFF.